These 20 T cell receptor beta chains share one sample of origin, sequenced in a study of cytomegalovirus exposure and HLA in healthy donors. The PCR ran on 60 Vbeta and 13 Jbeta primers. Profiled with immunoSEQ multiplex PCR; TCRdb holds only in-frame clones, not every one. In the table there are 19,000 or so clones, more than 60% of which are singletons. Sequenced input: PBMCs. The receptors shown here come from a man between 18 and 29 years old in good health and CMV-seronegative.

In this sample, this clone turned up a few times. The chain has TRBV30 and TRBJ2-3, with D tentatively TRBD2 (6 bases). The CDR3 extends over 17 amino acids. The V end lost 0 bases, the J end lost 3 bases, and 19 bases lay between the germline ends. Germline CDR1 reads GTSNPN; CDR2 reads SVGIG (reference sequence). CDR3 sequence: CAWSVGPGDWITDTQYF. The CDR3, as DNA: TGTGCCTGGAGTGTTGGGCCTGGGGACTGGATTACAGATACGCAGTATTTT.

In DNA form, the CDR3 reads TGTGCCTGCCTCAACAGGGTAAACTATGGCTACACCTTC. This gives the protein CACLNRVNYGYTF. The chain has TRBV30 and TRBJ1-2; TRBD1 might be the D (6 bases). This CDR3 has 13 residues. CDR1 and CDR2 (germline): GTSNPN, SVGIG (reference sequence). Trimming removed 6 bases from V and 2 bases from J, with 13 bases in between.

This clone was seen more than once but under ten times. The chain is built from TRBV7-2 and TRBJ2-4, with D tentatively TRBD1 (6 bases). The CDR3 is 13 amino acids. Trimming pared 6 bases from V and 9 bases from J, leaving 15 bases between. Germline loops: CDR1 SGHTA, CDR2 FQGNSA. The CDR3, as DNA: TGTGCCAGCAGTTCGAATCAGGGGACCATTCAGTACTTC. Protein sequence: CASSSNQGTIQYF.

The chain couples TRBV2 to TRBJ1-5, with TRBD1 as a possible D gene (5 bases). Germline CDR1 SNHLY, CDR2 FYNNEI. V lost 5 bases and J lost 0, with 8 bases in between. The CDR3 length is 14 residues. CDR3 in amino acids: CASSSTDSNQPQHF. DNA for the CDR3: TGTGCCAGCAGTTCGACAGATAGCAATCAGCCCCAGCATTTT. The variable domain in full, completed from reference TRBV2 and TRBJ1-5, reads EPEVTQTPSHQVTQMGQEVILRCVPISNHLYFYWYRQILGQKVEFLVSFYNNEISEKSEIFDDQFSVERPDGSNFTLKIRSTKLEDSAMYFCASSSTDSNQPQHFGDGTRLSIL.

The gene calls are TRBV30 and TRBJ2-1, with D perhaps matching TRBD2 (5 bases). V lost 4 bases and J lost 5, with 12 bases in between. From germline, CDR1 is GTSNPN and CDR2 SVGIG (reference sequence). CDR3 length: 13 residues. The CDR3 is CAWTLRADNEQFF. CDR3 DNA sequence: TGTGCCTGGACCCTGAGAGCGGACAATGAGCAGTTCTTC.

This chain connects TRBV29-1 to TRBJ1-1; tentative D call: TRBD1 (5 bases). V lost 0 bases and J 8 bases, leaving 7 bases between the germline ends. The CDR3 runs 11 residues. Germline CDR1 SQVTM, CDR2 ANQGSEA. This CDR3 is CSVEEGLEAFF. DNA for the CDR3: TGCAGCGTTGAAGAGGGACTGGAAGCTTTCTTT.

The rearrangement joins TRBV29-1 to TRBJ1-2; D possibly corresponds to TRBD1 (6 bases). V lost 4 bases to trimming and J lost 4 bases, with 16 bases between them. The CDR3 runs 14 residues. Germline V gene data show CDR1 as SQVTM and CDR2 as ANQGSEA. CDR3 in DNA: TGCAGCGTTGGGTCAGGGGTCGACCCCTATGGCTACACCTTC. Residues: CSVGSGVDPYGYTF.

In DNA, the CDR3 is TGTGCCAGCAGTCTCGACAGGGGGGAGCTGTTTTTT. It codes for CASSLDRGELFF. The chain couples TRBV2 to TRBJ2-2, with a weak D call TRBD1 (6 bases). CDR3 length: 12 residues. Germline V gene lookup returns CDR1 SNHLY and CDR2 FYNNEI. V gave up 5 bases and J gave up 8 bases, with 9 bases separating them.

V usage is TRBV29-1 and J usage is TRBJ2-2, with D perhaps TRBD1 (6 bases). The CDR3 runs to 13 residues. Germline CDR1 and CDR2: SQVTM and ANQGSEA. CDR3 in amino acids: CSGGQSLTGELFF. The CDR3 region has the DNA TGCAGTGGCGGACAGTCCCTCACCGGGGAGCTGTTTTTT.

The chain joins TRBV9 to TRBJ2-7; TRBD2 matches at 7 bases. The CDR3 extends over 16 amino acids. The J segment lost 0 bases and the V segment lost 0 bases, leaving 6 bases of the junction unmatched. Germline assignment: CDR1 SGDLS and CDR2 YYNGEE. This CDR3 is CASSVDPAGSSYEQYF. In DNA form, the CDR3 reads TGTGCCAGCAGCGTAGATCCAGCGGGGAGCTCCTACGAGCAGTACTTC.

This clone was observed once. CDR3 sequence (DNA): TGCAGCGCCCGGGGACAAATGAACACTGAAGCTTTCTTT. Protein product: CSARGQMNTEAFF. This sequence joins TRBV29-1 and TRBJ1-1, with D possibly being TRBD1 (6 bases). Germline values: CDR1 SQVTM, CDR2 ANQGSEA. The CDR3 is made up of 13 amino acids. V was cut by 7 bases and J by 0 bases, with 12 bases left in between.

This clone was counted a single time. One junction end disagrees with the germline gene, perhaps due to a read error. The chain joins TRBV7-2 to TRBJ2-5; D not resolved. CDR1 is SGHTA and CDR2 is FQGNSA in the germline V gene. The CDR3 is made up of 14 amino acids. This chain's CDR3 is CASSDFGSGETRYF. The DNA for the CDR3 is TGTGCCAGCAGCGATTTCGGATCCGGAGAGACCCGGTACTTC.

The CDR3 nucleotides read TGTGCCAGCAGCCCGACGACAGGGACGAAAGGCTACACCTTC. Its translation: CASSPTTGTKGYTF. The chain uses TRBV6-1 and TRBJ1-2; 7 bases fit TRBD1. CDR3 length equals 14 residues. The V gene end was trimmed by 6 bases and the J gene end by 8 bases; junction bases not matched to a gene: 12. The V gene's germline CDR1 is MNHNS and CDR2 SASEGT.

The chain links TRBV4-1 to TRBJ2-5; 13 positions agree with TRBD2. The trim removed 0 bases at V and 8 bases at J, leaving 6 bases unmatched. There are 16 residues in the CDR3. Germline V lookup: CDR1 MGHRA, CDR2 YSYEKL. The CDR3 here is CASSQDKGLAGETQYF. The CDR3 DNA follows: TGCGCCAGCAGCCAAGATAAAGGACTAGCGGGAGAAACCCAGTACTTC.

This chain connects TRBV7-9 to TRBJ2-3, with a weak D call TRBD1 (6 bases). Trimming removed 5 bases from V and 11 bases from J, with 11 bases in between. Per germline, CDR1 SEHNR and CDR2 FQNEAQ (reference sequence). This CDR3 has 11 residues. The CDR3 protein is CASSRGQRQYF. The CDR3 nucleotides read TGTGCCAGCAGCCGCGGACAGCGGCAGTATTTT.

The rearrangement uses TRBV30 and TRBJ1-1; D uncertain. The CDR3 extends over 12 amino acids. Germline V gives CDR1 GTSNPN, CDR2 SVGIG (reference sequence). The V and J ends lost 5 bases and 0 bases respectively, with 7 bases between them. The CDR3 sequence is CAWFIMNTEAFF. The CDR3 DNA reads TGTGCCTGGTTCATCATGAACACTGAAGCTTTCTTT. Filled out from reference TRBV30 and TRBJ1-1, the complete variable domain reads SQTIHQWPATLVQPVGSPLSLECTVEGTSNPNLYWYRQAAGRGLQLLFYSVGIGQISSEVPQNLSASRPQDRQFILSSKKLLLSDSGFYLCAWFIMNTEAFFGQGTRLTVV.

The rearrangement joins TRBV6-5 to TRBJ1-2; 8 bases are shared with TRBD1. The CDR3 sequence is 15 residues long. J was trimmed by 4 bases and V by 0 bases; bases with no gene match: 4. Germline assignment: CDR1 MNHEY and CDR2 SVGAGI. For the CDR3, the DNA is TGTGCCAGCAGTTACTCCGGGGACAGGACCTATGGCTACACCTTC. Protein: CASSYSGDRTYGYTF.

The CDR3 spells CASSTGQTTEAFF. DNA of the CDR3: TGTGCCAGTAGTACGGGACAGACCACTGAAGCTTTCTTT. This sequence joins TRBV19 and TRBJ1-1, with TRBD1 identical over 7 bases. J gave up 4 bases and V 4 bases, and 3 bases lay outside the gene matches. CDR1 and CDR2 (germline): LNHDA, SQIVND (reference sequence). CDR3 length: 13 residues.

This clone was seen a handful of times. The chain uses TRBV27 and TRBJ1-3, with D possibly TRBD1 on 5 matching bases. V gave up 5 bases and J gave up 0 bases, with 11 bases separating them. Per the germline V gene, CDR1 is MNHEY and CDR2 is SMNVEV (reference sequence). This CDR3 has 15 residues. CDR3 amino acids: CASSPTGSSGNTIYF. DNA of the CDR3: TGTGCCAGCAGTCCAACAGGTAGCTCTGGAAACACCATATATTTT.

This clone appeared a single time. The rearrangement links TRBV9 to TRBJ2-4, with 10 bases matching TRBD1. Trimming cost V 2 bases and J 8 bases; bases outside gene matches: 7. Germline V lookup: CDR1 SGDLS, CDR2 YYNGEE. The CDR3 is 15 residues long. CDR3 amino acids: CASSVGGDRGHIQYF. The CDR3, as DNA: TGTGCCAGCAGCGTTGGTGGGGACAGGGGACACATTCAGTACTTC.